This TCR beta chain was identified in a study of OX40 agonist ivuxolimab in advanced cancers. Sequenced by immunoSEQ multiplex PCR; TCRdb stores in-frame clones only, minus some. This table holds around 140,000 clones, around nine tenths found once. Per germline, CDR1 MNHEY and CDR2 SMNVEV (reference sequence). The junction had 10 bases not matched to a gene; V was cut back by 1 base and J by 4 bases. The CDR3 is 17 residues long. Sequences were derived from CD4+ or CD8+ T cells sorted from blood, sampled in a trial of the OX40 agonist ivuxolimab. This chain links TRBV27 with TRBJ2-5; 9 bases line up with TRBD1. The receptor comes from an adult with an advanced solid tumor such as melanoma, head and neck, liver or kidney cancer. The CDR3, as DNA: TGTGCCAGCAGTTTATGGCCCCCCGGGACAGGGCTAGAGACCCAGTACTTC. This translates into CASSLWPPGTGLETQYF.